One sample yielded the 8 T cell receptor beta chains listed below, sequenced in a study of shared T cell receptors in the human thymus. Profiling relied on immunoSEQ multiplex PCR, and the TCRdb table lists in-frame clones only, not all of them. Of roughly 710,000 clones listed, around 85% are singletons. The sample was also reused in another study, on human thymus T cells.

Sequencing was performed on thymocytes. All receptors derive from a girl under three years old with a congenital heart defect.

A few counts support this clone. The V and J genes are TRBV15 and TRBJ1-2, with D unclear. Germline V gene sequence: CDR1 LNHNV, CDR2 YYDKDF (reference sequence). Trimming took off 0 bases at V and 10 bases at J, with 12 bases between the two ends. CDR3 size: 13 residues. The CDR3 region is CATSRDWEGVYTF. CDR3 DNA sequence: TGTGCCACCAGCAGAGATTGGGAGGGTGTCTACACCTTC.

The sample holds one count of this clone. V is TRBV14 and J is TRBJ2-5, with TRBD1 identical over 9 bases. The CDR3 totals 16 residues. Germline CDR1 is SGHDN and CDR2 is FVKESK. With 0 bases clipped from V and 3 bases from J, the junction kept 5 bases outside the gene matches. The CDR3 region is CASSQDLGDREETQYF. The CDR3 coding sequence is TGTGCCAGCAGCCAAGATCTAGGGGACAGGGAAGAGACCCAGTACTTC.

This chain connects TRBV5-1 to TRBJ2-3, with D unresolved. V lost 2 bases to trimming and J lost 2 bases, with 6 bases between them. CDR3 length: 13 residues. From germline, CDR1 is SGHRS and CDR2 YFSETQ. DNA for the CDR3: TGCGCCAGCAGCTTCCGGGTCACAGATACGCAGTATTTT. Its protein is CASSFRVTDTQYF.

DNA for the CDR3: TGTGCCAGTAGTGGGCGGGATGAGAACACTGAAGCTTTCTTT. Protein product: CASSGRDENTEAFF. The chain links TRBV19 to TRBJ1-1; D ambiguous. CDR1 is LNHDA and CDR2 is SQIVND in the germline V gene (reference sequence). This CDR3 region has 14 residues. The V gene lost 5 bases and the J gene lost 1 base, with 11 bases spanning the gap.

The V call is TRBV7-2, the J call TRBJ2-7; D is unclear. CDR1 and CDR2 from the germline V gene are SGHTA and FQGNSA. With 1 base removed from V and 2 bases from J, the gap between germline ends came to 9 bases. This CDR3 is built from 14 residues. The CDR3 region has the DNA TGTGCCAGCAGCTTAGTCCTCCGCGCCTACGAGCAGTACTTC. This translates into CASSLVLRAYEQYF.

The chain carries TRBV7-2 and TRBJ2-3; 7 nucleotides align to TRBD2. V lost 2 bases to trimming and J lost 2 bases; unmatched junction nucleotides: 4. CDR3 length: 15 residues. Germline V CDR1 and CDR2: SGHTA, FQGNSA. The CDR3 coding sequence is TGTGCCAGCAGCTTAAAAGCGGGGTTCACAGATACGCAGTATTTT. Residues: CASSLKAGFTDTQYF.

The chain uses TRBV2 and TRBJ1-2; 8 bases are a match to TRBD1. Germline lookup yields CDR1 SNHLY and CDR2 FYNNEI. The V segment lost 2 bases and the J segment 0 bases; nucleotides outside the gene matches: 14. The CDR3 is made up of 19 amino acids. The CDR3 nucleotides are TGTGCCAGCAGTGAATTCCTCAGGGGGCAGTTTTGGACTAACTATGGCTACACCTTC. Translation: CASSEFLRGQFWTNYGYTF.

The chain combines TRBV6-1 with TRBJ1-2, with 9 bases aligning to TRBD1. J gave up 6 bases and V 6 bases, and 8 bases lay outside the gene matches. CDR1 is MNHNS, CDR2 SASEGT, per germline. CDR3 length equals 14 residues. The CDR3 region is CASRKTGGVHGYTF. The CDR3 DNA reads TGTGCCAGCAGAAAGACAGGGGGAGTCCATGGCTACACCTTC.